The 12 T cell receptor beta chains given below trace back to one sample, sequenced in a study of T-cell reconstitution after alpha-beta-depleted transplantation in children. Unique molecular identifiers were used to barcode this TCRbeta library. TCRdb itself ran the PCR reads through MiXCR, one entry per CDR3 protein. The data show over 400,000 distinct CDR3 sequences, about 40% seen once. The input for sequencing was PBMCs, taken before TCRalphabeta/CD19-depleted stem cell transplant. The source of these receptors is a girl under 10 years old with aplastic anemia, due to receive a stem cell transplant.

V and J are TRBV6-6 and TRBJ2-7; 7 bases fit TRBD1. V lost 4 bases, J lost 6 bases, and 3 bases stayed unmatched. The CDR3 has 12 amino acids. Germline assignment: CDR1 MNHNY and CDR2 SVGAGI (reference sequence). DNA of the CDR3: TGTGCCAGCAGTTCGCGGACAGGCGAGCAGTACTTC. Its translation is CASSSRTGEQYF.

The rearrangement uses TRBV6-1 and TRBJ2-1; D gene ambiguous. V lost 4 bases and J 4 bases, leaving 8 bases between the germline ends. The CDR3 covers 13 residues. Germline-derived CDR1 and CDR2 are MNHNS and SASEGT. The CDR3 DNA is TGTGCCAGCAGTGTGGCCGATTACAATGAGCAGTTCTTC. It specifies CASSVADYNEQFF.

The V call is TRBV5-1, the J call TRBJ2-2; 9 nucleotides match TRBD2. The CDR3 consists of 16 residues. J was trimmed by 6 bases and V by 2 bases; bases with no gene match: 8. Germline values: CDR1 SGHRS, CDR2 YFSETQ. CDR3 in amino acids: CASSLNLLAGSGELFF. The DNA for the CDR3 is TGCGCCAGCAGCTTAAATCTACTAGCGGGCTCCGGGGAGCTGTTTTTT.

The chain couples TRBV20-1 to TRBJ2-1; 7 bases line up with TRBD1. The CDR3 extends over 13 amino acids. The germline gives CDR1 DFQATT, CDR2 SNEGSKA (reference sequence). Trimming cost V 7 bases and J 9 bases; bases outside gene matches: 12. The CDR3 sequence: CSGAVRGRGEQFF. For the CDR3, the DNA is TGCAGTGGGGCGGTCAGGGGGAGAGGTGAGCAGTTCTTC.

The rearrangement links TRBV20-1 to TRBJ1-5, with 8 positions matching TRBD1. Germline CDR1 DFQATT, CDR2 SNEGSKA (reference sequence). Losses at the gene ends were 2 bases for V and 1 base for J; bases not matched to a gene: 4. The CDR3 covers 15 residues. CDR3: CSARQGAWSNQPQHF. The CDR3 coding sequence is TGCAGTGCTAGACAGGGGGCATGGAGCAATCAGCCCCAGCATTTT.

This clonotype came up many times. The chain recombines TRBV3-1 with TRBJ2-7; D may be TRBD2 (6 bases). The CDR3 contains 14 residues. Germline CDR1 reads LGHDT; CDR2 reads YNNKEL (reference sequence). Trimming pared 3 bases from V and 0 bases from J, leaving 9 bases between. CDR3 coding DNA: TGTGCCAGCAGCCATCCCGGGGGCTCCTACGAGCAGTACTTC. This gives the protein CASSHPGGSYEQYF.

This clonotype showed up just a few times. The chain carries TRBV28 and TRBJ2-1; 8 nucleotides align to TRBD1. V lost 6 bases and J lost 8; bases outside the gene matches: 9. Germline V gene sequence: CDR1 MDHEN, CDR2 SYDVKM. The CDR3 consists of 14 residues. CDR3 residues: CASSLTGERDEQFF. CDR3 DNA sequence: TGTGCCAGCAGCTTGACAGGGGAAAGGGATGAGCAGTTCTTC. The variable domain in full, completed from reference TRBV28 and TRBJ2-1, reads DVKVTQSSRYLVKRTGEKVFLECVQDMDHENMFWYRQDPGLGLRLIYFSYDVKMKEKGDIPEGYSVSREKKERFSLILESASTNQTSMYLCASSLTGERDEQFFGPGTRLTVL.

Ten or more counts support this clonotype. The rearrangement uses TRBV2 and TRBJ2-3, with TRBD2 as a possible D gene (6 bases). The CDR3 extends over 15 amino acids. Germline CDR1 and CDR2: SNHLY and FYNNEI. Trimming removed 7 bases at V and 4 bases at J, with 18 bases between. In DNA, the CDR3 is TGTGCCAGCAACCCGGAGGGCCGGATTCCAGATACGCAGTATTTT. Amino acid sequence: CASNPEGRIPDTQYF.

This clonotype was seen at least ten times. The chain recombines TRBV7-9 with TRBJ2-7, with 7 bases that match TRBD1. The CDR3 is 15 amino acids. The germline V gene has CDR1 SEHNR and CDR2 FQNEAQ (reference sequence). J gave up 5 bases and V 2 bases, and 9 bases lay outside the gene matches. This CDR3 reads CASSLSESGQNEQYF. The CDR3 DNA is TGTGCCAGCAGCTTATCAGAGTCGGGACAGAACGAGCAGTACTTC.

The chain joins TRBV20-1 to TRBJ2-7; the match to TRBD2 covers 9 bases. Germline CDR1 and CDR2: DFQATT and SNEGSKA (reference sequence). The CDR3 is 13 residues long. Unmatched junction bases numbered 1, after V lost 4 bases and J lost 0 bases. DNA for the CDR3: TGCAGTGCTACAGCGGGAGGCTCCTACGAGCAGTACTTC. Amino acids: CSATAGGSYEQYF.

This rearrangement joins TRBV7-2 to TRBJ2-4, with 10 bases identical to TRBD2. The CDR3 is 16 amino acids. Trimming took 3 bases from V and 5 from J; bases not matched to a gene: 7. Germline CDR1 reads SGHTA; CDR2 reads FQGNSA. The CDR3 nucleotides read TGTGCCAGCAGCTTCCCAGCGGGGGGGCAGGAAAACATTCAGTACTTC. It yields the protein CASSFPAGGQENIQYF.

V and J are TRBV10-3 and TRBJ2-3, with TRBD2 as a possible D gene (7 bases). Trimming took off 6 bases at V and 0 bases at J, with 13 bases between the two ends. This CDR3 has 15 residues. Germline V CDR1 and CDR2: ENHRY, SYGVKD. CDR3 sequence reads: CAISGGGISTDTQYF. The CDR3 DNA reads TGTGCCATCAGCGGCGGGGGCATTAGCACAGATACGCAGTATTTT.